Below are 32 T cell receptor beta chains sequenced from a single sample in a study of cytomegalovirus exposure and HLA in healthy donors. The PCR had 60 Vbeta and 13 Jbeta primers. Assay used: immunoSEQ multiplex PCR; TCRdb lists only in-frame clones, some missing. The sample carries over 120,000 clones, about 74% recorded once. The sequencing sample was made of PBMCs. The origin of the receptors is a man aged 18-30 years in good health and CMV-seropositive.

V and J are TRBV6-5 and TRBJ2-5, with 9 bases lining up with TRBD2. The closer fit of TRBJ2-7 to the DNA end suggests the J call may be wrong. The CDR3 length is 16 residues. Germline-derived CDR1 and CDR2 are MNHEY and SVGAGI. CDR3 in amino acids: CASSYSWAGGVHEQYF. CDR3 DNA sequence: TGTGCCAGCAGTTACTCTTGGGCGGGAGGGGTCCACGAGCAGTACTTC.

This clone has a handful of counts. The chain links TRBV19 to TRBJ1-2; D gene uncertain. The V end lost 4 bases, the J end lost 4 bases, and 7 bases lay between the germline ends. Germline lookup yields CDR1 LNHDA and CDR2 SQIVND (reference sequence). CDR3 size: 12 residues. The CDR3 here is CASSSERYGYTF. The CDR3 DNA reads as TGTGCCAGTAGTAGCGAACGCTATGGCTACACCTTC.

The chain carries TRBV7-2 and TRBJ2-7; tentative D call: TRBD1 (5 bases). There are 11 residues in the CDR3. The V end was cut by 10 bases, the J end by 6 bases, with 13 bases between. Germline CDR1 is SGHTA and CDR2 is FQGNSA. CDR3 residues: CAIRSGPEQYF. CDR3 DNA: TGTGCCATCCGGTCAGGGCCCGAGCAGTACTTC. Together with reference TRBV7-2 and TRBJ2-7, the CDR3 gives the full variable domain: GAGVSQSPSNKVTEKGKDVELRCDPISGHTALYWYRQSLGQGLEFLIYFQGNSAPDKSGLPSDRFSAERTGGSVSTLTIQRTQQEDSAVYLCAIRSGPEQYFGPGTRLTVT.

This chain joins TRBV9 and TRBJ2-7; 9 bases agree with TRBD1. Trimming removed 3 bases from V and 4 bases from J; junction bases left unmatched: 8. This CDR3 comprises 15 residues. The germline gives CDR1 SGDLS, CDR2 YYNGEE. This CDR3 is CASSGGVTGGYEQYF. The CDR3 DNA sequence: TGTGCCAGCAGCGGTGGGGTGACAGGGGGATACGAGCAGTACTTC. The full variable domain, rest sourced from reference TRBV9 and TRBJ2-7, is DSGVTQTPKHLITATGQRVTLRCSPRSGDLSVYWYQQSLDQGLQFLIQYYNGEERAKGNILERFSAQQFPDLHSELNLSSLELGDSALYFCASSGGVTGGYEQYFGPGTRLTVT.

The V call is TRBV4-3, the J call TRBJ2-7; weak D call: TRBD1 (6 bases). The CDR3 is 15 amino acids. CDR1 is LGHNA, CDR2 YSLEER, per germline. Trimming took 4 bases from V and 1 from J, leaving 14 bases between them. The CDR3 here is CASSRRTEPSYEQYF. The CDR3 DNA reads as TGCGCCAGCAGCCGTAGGACAGAACCTTCCTACGAGCAGTACTTC.

The CDR3 coding sequence is TGTGCCAGCAGCTCCTGGGGAGGGGACACCGGGGAGCTGTTTTTT. Translated: CASSSWGGDTGELFF. V and J are TRBV11-1 and TRBJ2-2; 7 positions agree with TRBD2. Looked up from germline, CDR1 is SGHAT and CDR2 is FQDESV (reference sequence). V was pared by 4 bases and J by 3 bases, with 5 bases of the junction left unmatched. The CDR3 is 15 residues long.

The CDR3 bases are TGCGCCACCGGGACAGGGGGGGAGACCCAGTACTTC. As protein: CATGTGGETQYF. The chain uses TRBV10-2 and TRBJ2-5; 11 positions agree with TRBD1. Germline CDR1 WSHSY, CDR2 SAAADI. Trimming removed 10 bases from V and 5 bases from J; junction bases left unmatched: 3. The CDR3 consists of 12 residues.

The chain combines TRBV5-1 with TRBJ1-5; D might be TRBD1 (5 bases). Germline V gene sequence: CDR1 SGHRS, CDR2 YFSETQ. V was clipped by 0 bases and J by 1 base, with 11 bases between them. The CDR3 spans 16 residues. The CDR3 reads CASSLGGVGSNQPQHF. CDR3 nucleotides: TGCGCCAGCAGCTTGGGGGGGGTAGGGAGCAATCAGCCCCAGCATTTT.

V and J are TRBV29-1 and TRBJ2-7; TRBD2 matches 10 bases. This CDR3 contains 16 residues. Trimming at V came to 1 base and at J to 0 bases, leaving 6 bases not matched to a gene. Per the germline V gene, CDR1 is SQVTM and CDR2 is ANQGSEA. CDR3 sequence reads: CSVEAVTSGASYEQYF. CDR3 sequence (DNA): TGCAGCGTTGAAGCGGTAACTAGCGGGGCCTCCTACGAGCAGTACTTC.

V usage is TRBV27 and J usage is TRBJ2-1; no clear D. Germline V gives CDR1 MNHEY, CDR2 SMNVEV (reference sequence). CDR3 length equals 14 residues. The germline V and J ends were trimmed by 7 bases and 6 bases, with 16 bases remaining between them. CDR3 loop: CASTPRLIGNEQFF. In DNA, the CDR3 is TGTGCCAGCACCCCGAGACTTATCGGCAATGAGCAGTTCTTC.

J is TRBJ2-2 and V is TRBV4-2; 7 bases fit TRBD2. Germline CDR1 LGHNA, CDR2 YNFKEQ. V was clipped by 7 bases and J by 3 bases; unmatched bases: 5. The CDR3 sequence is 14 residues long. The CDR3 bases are TGTGCCAGCACACAGCGGGGCCACACCGGGGAGCTGTTTTTT. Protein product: CASTQRGHTGELFF.

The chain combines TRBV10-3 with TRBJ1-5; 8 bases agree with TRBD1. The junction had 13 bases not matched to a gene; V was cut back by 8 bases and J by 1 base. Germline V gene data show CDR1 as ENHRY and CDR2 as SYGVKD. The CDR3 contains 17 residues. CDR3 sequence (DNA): TGTGCCATCGTATGGGGCAGGGGGCATTTGAGCAATCAGCCCCAGCATTTT. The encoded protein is CAIVWGRGHLSNQPQHF.

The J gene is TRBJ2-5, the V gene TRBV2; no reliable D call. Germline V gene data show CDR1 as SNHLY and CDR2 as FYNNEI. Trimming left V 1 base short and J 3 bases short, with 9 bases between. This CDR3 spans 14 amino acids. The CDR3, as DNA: TGTGCCAGCAGTGAAGAAGCGTTGAAAGAGACCCAGTACTTC. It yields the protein CASSEEALKETQYF. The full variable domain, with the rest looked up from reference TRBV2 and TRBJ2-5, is EPEVTQTPSHQVTQMGQEVILRCVPISNHLYFYWYRQILGQKVEFLVSFYNNEISEKSEIFDDQFSVERPDGSNFTLKIRSTKLEDSAMYFCASSEEALKETQYFGPGTRLLVL.

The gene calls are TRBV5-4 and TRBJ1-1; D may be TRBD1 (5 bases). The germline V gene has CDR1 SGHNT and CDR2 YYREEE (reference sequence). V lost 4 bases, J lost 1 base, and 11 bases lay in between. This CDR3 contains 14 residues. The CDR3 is CASSGGGRNTEAFF. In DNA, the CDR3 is TGTGCCAGCAGCGGGGGGGGACGGAACACTGAAGCTTTCTTT.

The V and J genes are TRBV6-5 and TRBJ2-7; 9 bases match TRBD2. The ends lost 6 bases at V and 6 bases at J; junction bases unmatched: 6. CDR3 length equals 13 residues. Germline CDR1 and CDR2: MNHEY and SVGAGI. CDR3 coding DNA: TGTGCCAGCAGCCGAGCGGGGGGAGGCGAGCAGTACTTC. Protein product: CASSRAGGGEQYF.

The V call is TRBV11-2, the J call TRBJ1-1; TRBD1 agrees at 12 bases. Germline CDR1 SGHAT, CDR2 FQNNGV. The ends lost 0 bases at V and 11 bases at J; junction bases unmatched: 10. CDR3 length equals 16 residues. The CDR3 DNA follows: TGTGCCAGCAGCTTAGATACGGGACAGGGGGCACTTGAGGCTTTCTTT. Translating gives CASSLDTGQGALEAFF.

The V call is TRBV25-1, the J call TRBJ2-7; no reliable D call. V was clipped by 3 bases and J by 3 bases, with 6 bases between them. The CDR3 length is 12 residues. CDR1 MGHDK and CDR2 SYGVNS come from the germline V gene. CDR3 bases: TGTGCCAGCAGTGATAACGGCTACGAGCAGTACTTC. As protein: CASSDNGYEQYF.

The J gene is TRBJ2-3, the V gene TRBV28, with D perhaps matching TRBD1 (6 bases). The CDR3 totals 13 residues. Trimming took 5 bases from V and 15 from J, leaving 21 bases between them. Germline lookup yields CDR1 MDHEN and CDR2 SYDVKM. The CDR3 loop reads CASSPPVGARIYF. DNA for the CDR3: TGTGCCAGCAGTCCCCCGGTGGGGGCCCGAATATATTTT.

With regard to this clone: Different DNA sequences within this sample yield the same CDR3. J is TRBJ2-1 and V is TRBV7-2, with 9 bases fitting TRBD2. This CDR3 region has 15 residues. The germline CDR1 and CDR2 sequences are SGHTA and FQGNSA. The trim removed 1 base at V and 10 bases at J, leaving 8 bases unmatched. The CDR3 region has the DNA TGTGCCAGCAGCTTAGGTCCTAGCGGGGTACGGGAGCAGTTCTTC. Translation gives CASSLGPSGVREQFF.

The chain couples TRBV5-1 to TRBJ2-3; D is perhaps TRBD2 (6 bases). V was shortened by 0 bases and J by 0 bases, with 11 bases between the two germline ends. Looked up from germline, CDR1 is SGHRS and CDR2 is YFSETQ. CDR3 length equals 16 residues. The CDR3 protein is CASSLEGTLSTDTQYF. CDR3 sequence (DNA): TGCGCCAGCAGCTTGGAAGGGACTCTTAGCACAGATACGCAGTATTTT. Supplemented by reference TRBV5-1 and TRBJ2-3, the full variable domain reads KAGVTQTPRYLIKTRGQQVTLSCSPISGHRSVSWYQQTPGQGLQFLFEYFSETQRNKGNFPGRFSGRQFSNSRSEMNVSTLELGDSALYLCASSLEGTLSTDTQYFGPGTRLTVL.

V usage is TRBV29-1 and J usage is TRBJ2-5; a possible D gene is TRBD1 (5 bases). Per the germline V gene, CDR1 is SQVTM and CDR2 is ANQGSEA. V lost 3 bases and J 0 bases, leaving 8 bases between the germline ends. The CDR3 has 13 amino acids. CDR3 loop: CSVDKGHQETQYF. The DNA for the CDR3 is TGCAGCGTTGATAAGGGGCACCAAGAGACCCAGTACTTC.

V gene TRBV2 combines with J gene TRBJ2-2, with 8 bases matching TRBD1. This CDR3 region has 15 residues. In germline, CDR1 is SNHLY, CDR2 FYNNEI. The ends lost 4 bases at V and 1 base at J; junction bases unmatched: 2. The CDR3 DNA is TGTGCCAGCAGTGGGGGGACAGGGAACACCGGGGAGCTGTTTTTT. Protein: CASSGGTGNTGELFF. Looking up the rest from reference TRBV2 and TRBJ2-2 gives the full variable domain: EPEVTQTPSHQVTQMGQEVILRCVPISNHLYFYWYRQILGQKVEFLVSFYNNEISEKSEIFDDQFSVERPDGSNFTLKIRSTKLEDSAMYFCASSGGTGNTGELFFGEGSRLTVL.

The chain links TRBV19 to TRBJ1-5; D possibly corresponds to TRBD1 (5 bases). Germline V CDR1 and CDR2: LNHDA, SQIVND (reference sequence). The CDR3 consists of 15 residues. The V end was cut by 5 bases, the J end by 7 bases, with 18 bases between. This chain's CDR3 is CASSGRGIGQQPQHF. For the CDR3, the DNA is TGTGCCAGTAGTGGAAGGGGAATTGGTCAACAGCCCCAGCATTTT.

The CDR3 nucleotides read TGCGCCAGCAGCCAAGATAGGAGTTCCCCCGAGCAGTACTTC. It yields the protein CASSQDRSSPEQYF. The chain couples TRBV4-1 to TRBJ2-7; no definite D call. V lost 0 bases and J lost 6, with 12 bases in between. This CDR3 is built from 14 residues. Per the germline V gene, CDR1 is MGHRA and CDR2 is YSYEKL.

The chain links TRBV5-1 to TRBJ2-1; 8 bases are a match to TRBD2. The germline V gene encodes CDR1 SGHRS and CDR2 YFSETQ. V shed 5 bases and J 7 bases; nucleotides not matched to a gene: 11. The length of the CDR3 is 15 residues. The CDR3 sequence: CASRSGVAGRNEQFF. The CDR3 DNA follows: TGCGCCAGCAGATCAGGGGTAGCGGGAAGAAATGAGCAGTTCTTC.

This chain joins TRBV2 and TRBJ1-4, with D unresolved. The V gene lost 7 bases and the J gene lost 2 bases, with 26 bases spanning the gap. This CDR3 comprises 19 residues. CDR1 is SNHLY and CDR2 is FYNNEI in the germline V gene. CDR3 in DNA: TGTGCCAGCAACACGGACCCTAAAATGTCGAGGGTCACTAATGAAAAACTGTTTTTT. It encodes CASNTDPKMSRVTNEKLFF.

This CDR3 is CASSDEYSNQPQHF. The CDR3 coding sequence is TGTGCCAGCAGTGACGAGTATAGCAATCAGCCCCAGCATTTT. The rearrangement joins TRBV6-4 to TRBJ1-5; D ambiguous. From germline, CDR1 is MRHNA and CDR2 SNTAGT. The CDR3 is made up of 14 amino acids. Trimming removed 2 bases at V and 0 bases at J, with 5 bases between.

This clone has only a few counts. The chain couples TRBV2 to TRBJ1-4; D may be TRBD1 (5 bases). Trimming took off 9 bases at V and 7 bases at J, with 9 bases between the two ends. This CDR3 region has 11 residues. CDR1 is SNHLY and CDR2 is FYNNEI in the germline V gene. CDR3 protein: CASRQFEKLFF. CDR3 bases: TGTGCCAGTAGACAGTTTGAAAAACTGTTTTTT.

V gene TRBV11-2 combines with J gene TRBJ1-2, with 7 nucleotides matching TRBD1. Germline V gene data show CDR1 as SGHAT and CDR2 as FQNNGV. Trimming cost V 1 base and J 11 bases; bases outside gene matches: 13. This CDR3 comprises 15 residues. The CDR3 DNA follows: TGTGCCAGCAGCTTAGTACCTCAAACAGGGGAACGGTACACCTTC. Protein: CASSLVPQTGERYTF.

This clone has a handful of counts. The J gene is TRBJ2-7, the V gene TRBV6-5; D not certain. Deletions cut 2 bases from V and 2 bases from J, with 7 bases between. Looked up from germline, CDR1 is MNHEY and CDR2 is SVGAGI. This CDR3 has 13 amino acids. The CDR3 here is CASSYAGAYEQYF. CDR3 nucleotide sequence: TGTGCCAGCAGTTACGCCGGAGCCTACGAGCAGTACTTC.

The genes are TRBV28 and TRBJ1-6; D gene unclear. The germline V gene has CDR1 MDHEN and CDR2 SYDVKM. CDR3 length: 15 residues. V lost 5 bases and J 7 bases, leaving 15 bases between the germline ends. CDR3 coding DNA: TGTGCCAGCAGTCCCCGTCTACGAATAAATTCACCCCTCCACTTT. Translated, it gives CASSPRLRINSPLHF.

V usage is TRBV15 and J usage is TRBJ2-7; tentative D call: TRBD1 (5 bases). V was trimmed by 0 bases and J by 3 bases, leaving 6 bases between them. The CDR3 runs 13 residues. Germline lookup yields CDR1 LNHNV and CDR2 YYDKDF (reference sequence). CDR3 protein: CATSRDRGYEQYF. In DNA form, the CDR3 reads TGTGCCACCAGCAGAGATAGGGGCTACGAGCAGTACTTC.